This T cell receptor (beta chain) was sequenced for a study of blood T cell repertoires in COVID-19. Study information: The United States, Italy and Spain were the sources of the acute and convalescent COVID-19 samples. Nucleic acid was either cDNA or gDNA, and it came from T cells, B-cell-depleted T cells, or PBMCs.

In this sample, this clone turned up once. Authors' methods: Amplifying reference gene primers gave estimates of nucleated cell counts. The table came from immunoSEQ multiplex PCR; TCRdb's copy has only in-frame clones and leaves some out. From that table come the V and J calls and clone size; the DNA was used to work out D and trimming. This table holds about 67,000 clones, less than 90% found once. The sequence derives from a man aged 50 or older with active COVID-19. The sample consisted of peripheral blood.

The DNA for the CDR3 is TGTGCCAGCTCACCATCGGGACAGGGAAACTATGGCTACACCTTC. The encoded protein is CASSPSGQGNYGYTF. The chain uses TRBV18 and TRBJ1-2; 9 bases align to TRBD1. The CDR3 loop spans 15 amino acids. CDR1 KGHSH and CDR2 LQKENI come from the germline V gene. The junction had 3 bases not matched to a gene; V was cut back by 2 bases and J by 2 bases. Filled out from reference TRBV18 and TRBJ1-2, the complete variable domain reads NAGVMQNPRHLVRRRGQEARLRCSPMKGHSHVYWYRQLPEEGLKFMVYLQKENIIDESGMPKERFSAEFPKEGPSILRIQQVVRGDSAAYFCASSPSGQGNYGYTFGSGTRLTVV.